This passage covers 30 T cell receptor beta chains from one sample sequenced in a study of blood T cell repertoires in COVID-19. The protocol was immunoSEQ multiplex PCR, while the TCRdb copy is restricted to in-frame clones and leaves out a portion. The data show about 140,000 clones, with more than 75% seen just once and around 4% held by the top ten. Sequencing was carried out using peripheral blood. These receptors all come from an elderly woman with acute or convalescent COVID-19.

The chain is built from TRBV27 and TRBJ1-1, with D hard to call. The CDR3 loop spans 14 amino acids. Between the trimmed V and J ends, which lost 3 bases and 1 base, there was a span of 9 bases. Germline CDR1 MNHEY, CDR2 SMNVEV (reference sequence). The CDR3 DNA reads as TGTGCCAGCAGTTTGTCCCCTAGGAACACTGAAGCTTTCTTT. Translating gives CASSLSPRNTEAFF.

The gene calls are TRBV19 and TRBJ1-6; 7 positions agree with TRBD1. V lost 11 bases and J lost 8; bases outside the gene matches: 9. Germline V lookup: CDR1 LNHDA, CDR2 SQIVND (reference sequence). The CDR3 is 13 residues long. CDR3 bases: TGTGCCTCAGGACAGGCGGGGCATTCACCCCTCCACTTT. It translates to CASGQAGHSPLHF.

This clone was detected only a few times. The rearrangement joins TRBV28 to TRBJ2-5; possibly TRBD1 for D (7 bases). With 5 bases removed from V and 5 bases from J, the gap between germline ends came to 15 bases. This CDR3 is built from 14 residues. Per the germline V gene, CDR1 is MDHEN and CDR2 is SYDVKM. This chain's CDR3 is CASSESGGRETQYF. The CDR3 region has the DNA TGTGCCAGCAGTGAATCAGGGGGGCGGGAGACCCAGTACTTC.

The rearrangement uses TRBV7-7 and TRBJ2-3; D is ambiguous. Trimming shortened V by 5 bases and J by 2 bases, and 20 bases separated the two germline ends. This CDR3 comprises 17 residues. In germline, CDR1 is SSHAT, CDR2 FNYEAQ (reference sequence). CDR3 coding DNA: TGTGCCAGCAGCCCCAACCTTCACACGAATAACACAGATACGCAGTATTTT. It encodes CASSPNLHTNNTDTQYF.

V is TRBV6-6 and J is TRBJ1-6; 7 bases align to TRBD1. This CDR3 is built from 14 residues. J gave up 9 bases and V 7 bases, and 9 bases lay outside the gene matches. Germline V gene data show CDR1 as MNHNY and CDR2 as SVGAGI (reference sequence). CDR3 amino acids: CASNPGQWGSPLHF. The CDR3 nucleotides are TGTGCCAGCAACCCGGGACAGTGGGGTTCACCCCTCCACTTT.

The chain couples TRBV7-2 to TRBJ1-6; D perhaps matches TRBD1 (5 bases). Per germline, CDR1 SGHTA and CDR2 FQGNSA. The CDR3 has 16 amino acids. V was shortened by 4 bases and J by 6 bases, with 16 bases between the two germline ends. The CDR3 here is CASSSHQGTLNSPLHF. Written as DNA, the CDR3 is TGTGCCAGCAGCTCCCACCAGGGTACACTTAATTCACCCCTCCACTTT.

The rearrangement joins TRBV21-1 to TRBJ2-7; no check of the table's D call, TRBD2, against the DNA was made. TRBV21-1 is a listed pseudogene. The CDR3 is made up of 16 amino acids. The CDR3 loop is CASSKEGGGTIYEQYF. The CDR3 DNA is TGTGCCAGCAGCAAAGAAGGAGGAGGGACTATCTACGAGCAGTACTTC.

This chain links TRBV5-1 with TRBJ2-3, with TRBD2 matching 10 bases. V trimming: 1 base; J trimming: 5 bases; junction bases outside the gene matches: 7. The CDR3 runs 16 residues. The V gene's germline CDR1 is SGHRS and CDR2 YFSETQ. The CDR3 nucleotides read TGCGCCAGCAGCTTGACACTTAGCGGGGGGCAAGATACGCAGTATTTT. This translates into CASSLTLSGGQDTQYF.

The CDR3 loop is CASSNRLGGGHTQYF. In nucleotides, the CDR3 is TGTGCCAGCAGCAACAGGTTGGGGGGGGGACATACGCAGTATTTT. The V call is TRBV9, the J call TRBJ2-3; 7 bases line up with TRBD2. The CDR3 has 15 amino acids. Losses at the gene ends were 4 bases for V and 7 bases for J; bases not matched to a gene: 12. From germline, CDR1 is SGDLS and CDR2 YYNGEE.

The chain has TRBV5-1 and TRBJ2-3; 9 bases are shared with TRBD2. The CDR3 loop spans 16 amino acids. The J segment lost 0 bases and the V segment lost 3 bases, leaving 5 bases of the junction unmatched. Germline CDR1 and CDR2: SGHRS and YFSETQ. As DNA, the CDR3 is TGCGCCAGCAGCTCCCTCACTAGCGGGAGCACAGATACGCAGTATTTT. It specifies CASSSLTSGSTDTQYF.

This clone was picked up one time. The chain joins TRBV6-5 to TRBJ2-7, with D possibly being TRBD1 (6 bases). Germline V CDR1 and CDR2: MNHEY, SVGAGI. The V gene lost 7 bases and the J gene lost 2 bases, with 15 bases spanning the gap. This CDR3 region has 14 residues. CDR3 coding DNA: TGTGCCAGCAAGATACAGGGCATCCCCTACGAGCAGTACTTC. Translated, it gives CASKIQGIPYEQYF.

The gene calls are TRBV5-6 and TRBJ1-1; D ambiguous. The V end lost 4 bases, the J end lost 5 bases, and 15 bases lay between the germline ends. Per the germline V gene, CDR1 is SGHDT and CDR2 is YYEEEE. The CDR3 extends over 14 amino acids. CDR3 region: CASSGPVRWTEAFF. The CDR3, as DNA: TGTGCCAGCAGCGGTCCCGTGCGGTGGACTGAAGCTTTCTTT.

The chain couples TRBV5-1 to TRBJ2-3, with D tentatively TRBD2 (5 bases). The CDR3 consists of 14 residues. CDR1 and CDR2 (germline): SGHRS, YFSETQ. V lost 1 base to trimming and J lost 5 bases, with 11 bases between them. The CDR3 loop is CASSLFSGRDTQYF. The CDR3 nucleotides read TGCGCCAGCAGCTTGTTTTCGGGGAGAGATACGCAGTATTTT.

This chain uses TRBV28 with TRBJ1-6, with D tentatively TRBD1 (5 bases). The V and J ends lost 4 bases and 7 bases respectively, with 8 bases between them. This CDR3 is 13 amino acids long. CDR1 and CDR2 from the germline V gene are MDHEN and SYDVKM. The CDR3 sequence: CASSYRGNSPLHF. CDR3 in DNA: TGTGCCAGCAGTTATCGGGGGAATTCACCCCTCCACTTT.

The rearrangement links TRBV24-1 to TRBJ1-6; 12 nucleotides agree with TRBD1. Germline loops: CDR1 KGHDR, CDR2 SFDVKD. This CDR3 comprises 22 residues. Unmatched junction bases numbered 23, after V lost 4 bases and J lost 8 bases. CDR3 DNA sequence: TGTGCCACCAGTGACTTAGTCCCGGGACAGGGGGCGCGTAGTCGTACGGATTCACCCCTCCACTTT. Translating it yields CATSDLVPGQGARSRTDSPLHF.

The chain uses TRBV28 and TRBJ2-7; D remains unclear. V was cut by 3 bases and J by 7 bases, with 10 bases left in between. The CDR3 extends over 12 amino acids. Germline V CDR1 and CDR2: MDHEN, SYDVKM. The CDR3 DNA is TGTGCCAGCAGTTTCTACCCCTCTGAGCAGTACTTC. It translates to CASSFYPSEQYF.

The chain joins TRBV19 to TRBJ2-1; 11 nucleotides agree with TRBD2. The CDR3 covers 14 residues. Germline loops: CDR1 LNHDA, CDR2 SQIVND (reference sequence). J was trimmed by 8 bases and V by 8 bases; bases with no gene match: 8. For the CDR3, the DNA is TGTGCCAGTGCCGGGACTAGCGGCTGGGATGAGCAGTTCTTC. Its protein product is CASAGTSGWDEQFF.

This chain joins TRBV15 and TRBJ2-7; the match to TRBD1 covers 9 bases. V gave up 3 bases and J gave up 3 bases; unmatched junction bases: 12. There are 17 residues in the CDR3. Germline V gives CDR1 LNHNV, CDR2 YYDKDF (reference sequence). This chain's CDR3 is CATSSSGQGPIHYEQYF. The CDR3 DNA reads TGTGCCACCAGCAGCTCAGGACAGGGGCCCATACACTACGAGCAGTACTTC.

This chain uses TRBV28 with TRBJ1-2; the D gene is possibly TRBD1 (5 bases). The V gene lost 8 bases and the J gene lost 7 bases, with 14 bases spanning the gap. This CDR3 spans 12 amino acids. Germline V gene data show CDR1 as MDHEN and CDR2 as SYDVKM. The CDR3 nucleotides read TGTGCCAGCGACACAGGCACGGCTGGCTACACCTTC. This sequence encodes CASDTGTAGYTF.

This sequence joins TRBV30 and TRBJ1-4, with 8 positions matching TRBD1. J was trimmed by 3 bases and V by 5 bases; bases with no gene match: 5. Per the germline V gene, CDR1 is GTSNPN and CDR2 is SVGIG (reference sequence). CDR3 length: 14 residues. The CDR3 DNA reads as TGTGCCTGGGGGGTGGGACAGGCTAATGAAAAACTGTTTTTT. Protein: CAWGVGQANEKLFF.

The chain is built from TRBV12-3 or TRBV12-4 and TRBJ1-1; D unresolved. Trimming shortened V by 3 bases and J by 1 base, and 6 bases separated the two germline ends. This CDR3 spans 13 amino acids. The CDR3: CASSLNGNTEAFF. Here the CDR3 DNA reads TGTGCCAGCAGTTTGAACGGGAACACTGAAGCTTTCTTT.

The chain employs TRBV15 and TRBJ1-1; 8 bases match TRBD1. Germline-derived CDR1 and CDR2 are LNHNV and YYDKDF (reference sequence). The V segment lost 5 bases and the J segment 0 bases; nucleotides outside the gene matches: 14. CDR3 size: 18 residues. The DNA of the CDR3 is TGTGCCACCAGCGGGTCCCACAGGGGGGGAGATGTGAACACTGAAGCTTTCTTT. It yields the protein CATSGSHRGGDVNTEAFF.

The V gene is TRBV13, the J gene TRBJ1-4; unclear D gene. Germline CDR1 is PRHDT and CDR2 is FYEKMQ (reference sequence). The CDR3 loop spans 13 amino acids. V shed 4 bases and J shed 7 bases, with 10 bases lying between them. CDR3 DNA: TGTGCCAGCAGCTCCCTTAGAGGTGAAAAACTGTTTTTT. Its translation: CASSSLRGEKLFF. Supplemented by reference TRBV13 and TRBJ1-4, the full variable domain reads AAGVIQSPRHLIKEKRETATLKCYPIPRHDTVYWYQQGPGQDPQFLISFYEKMQSDKGSIPDRFSAQQFSDYHSELNMSSLELGDSALYFCASSSLRGEKLFFGSGTQLSVL.

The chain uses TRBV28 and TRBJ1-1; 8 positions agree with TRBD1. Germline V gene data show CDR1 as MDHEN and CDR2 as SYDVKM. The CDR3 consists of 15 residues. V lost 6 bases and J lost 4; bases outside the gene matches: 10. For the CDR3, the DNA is TGTGCCAGCAGCTCACCTGGACAGGGTAGCACTGAAGCTTTCTTT. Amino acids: CASSSPGQGSTEAFF.

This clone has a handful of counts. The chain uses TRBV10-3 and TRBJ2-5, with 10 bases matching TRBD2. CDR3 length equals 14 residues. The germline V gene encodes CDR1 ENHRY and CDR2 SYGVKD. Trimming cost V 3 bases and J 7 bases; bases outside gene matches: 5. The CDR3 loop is CAISDSSGGVTQYF. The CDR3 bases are TGTGCCATCAGTGACTCCAGCGGGGGGGTGACCCAGTACTTC.

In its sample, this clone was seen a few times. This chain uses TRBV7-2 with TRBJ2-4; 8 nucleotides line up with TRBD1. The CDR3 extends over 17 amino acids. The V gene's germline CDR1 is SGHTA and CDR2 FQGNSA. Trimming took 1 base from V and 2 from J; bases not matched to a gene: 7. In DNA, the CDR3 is TGTGCCAGCAGCTTAGGGGGTCAGGGGGCGACCAAAAACATTCAGTACTTC. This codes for CASSLGGQGATKNIQYF. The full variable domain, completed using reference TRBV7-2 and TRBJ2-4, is GAGVSQSPSNKVTEKGKDVELRCDPISGHTALYWYRQSLGQGLEFLIYFQGNSAPDKSGLPSDRFSAERTGGSVSTLTIQRTQQEDSAVYLCASSLGGQGATKNIQYFGAGTRLSVL.

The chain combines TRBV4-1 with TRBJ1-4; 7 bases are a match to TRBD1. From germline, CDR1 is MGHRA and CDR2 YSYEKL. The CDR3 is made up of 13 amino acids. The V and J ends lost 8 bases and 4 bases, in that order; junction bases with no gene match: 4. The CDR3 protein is CASQYRGNEKLFF. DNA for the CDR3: TGCGCCAGCCAATACAGGGGTAATGAAAAACTGTTTTTT.

This CDR3 is CASRRQQGQETQYF. The DNA of the CDR3 is TGTGCCAGCAGACGTCAACAGGGACAAGAGACCCAGTACTTC. The V call is TRBV6-6, the J call TRBJ2-5; a weak D match, TRBD1 (6 bases). From germline, CDR1 is MNHNY and CDR2 SVGAGI (reference sequence). The CDR3 contains 14 residues. Trimming pared 6 bases from V and 2 bases from J, leaving 13 bases between.

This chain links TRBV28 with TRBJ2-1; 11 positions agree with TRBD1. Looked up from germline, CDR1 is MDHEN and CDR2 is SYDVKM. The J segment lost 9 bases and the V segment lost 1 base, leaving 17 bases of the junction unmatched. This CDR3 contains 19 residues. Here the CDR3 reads CASSLYPGQGGPTSGEQFF. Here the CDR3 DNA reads TGTGCCAGCAGTTTATACCCGGGACAGGGGGGCCCGACTAGCGGTGAGCAGTTCTTC. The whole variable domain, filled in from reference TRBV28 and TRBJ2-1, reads DVKVTQSSRYLVKRTGEKVFLECVQDMDHENMFWYRQDPGLGLRLIYFSYDVKMKEKGDIPEGYSVSREKKERFSLILESASTNQTSMYLCASSLYPGQGGPTSGEQFFGPGTRLTVL.

In nucleotides, the CDR3 is TGTGCCACCAGCAGTACCTACCCGGGATACAATGAGCAGTTCTTC. This encodes CATSSTYPGYNEQFF. The V gene is TRBV15, the J gene TRBJ2-1; perhaps TRBD2 as D (5 bases). Germline assignment: CDR1 LNHNV and CDR2 YYDKDF (reference sequence). V gave up 3 bases and J gave up 4 bases, with 13 bases separating them. The CDR3 has 15 amino acids.